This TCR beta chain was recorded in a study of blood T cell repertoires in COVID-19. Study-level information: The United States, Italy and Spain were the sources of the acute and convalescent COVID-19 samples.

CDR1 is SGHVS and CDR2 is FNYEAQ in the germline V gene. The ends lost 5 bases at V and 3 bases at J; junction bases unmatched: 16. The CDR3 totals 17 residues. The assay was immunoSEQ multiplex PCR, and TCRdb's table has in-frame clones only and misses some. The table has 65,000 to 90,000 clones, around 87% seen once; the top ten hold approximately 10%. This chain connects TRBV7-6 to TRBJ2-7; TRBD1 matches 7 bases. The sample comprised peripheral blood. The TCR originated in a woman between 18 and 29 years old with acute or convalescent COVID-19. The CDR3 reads CASSPQKGAQGFYEQYF. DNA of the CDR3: TGTGCCAGCAGCCCGCAAAAGGGGGCGCAGGGATTCTACGAGCAGTACTTC.